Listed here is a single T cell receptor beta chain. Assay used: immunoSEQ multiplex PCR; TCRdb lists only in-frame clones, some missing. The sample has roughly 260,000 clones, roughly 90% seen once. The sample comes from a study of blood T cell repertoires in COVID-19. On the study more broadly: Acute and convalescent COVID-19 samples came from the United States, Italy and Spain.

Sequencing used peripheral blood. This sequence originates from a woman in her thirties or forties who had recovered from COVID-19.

The CDR3 region is CASSLGTSGGQETQYF. The CDR3 coding sequence is TGCGCCAGCAGCCTAGGGACTAGCGGGGGACAAGAGACCCAGTACTTC. J is TRBJ2-5 and V is TRBV5-1; 14 nucleotides agree with TRBD2. Germline CDR1 reads SGHRS; CDR2 reads YFSETQ. J gave up 2 bases and V 4 bases, and 4 bases lay outside the gene matches. CDR3 length: 16 amino acids.